Listed here are 6 T cell receptor beta chains from one sample, sequenced in a study of T-cell memory formation after mild COVID-19. TCRdb fed the 5' RACE reads into MiXCR, producing one record per CDR3 protein. The sample lists 100,000 to 150,000 distinct CDR3 sequences, about 18% occurring once. The sample taken for sequencing was PBMCs or a T cell subset sorted from them (not recorded which). Every receptor here comes from a man in his late teens or twenties who had mild COVID-19 (a few samples of this study predate the infection). Cell type and time point are not known.

This clonotype was observed a handful of times. J is TRBJ1-1 and V is TRBV20-1; no clear D gene. Trimming shortened V by 2 bases and J by 1 base, and 8 bases separated the two germline ends. From germline, CDR1 is DFQATT and CDR2 SNEGSKA (reference sequence). The CDR3 sequence is 13 residues long. The DNA for the CDR3 is TGCAGTGCTAGACTTACCGGGAACACTGAAGCTTTCTTT. It yields the protein CSARLTGNTEAFF.

This chain connects TRBV7-2 to TRBJ2-7; no clear D gene. The germline CDR1 and CDR2 sequences are SGHTA and FQGNSA. The CDR3 is made up of 15 amino acids. Trimming took off 5 bases at V and 5 bases at J, with 19 bases between the two ends. The CDR3 bases are TGTGCCAGCAGCCGTATGCTGCTTCCTACCCACGAGCAGTACTTC. This gives the protein CASSRMLLPTHEQYF.

This clonotype was counted a few times. This rearrangement joins TRBV6-1 to TRBJ2-1; tentative D call: TRBD1 (5 bases). Germline V lookup: CDR1 MNHNS, CDR2 SASEGT. CDR3 length: 16 amino acids. Trimming took 2 bases from V and 1 from J, leaving 12 bases between them. Here the CDR3 DNA reads TGTGCCAGCAGTGAATTAGGGGCGCTATCCTACAATGAGCAGTTCTTC. It codes for CASSELGALSYNEQFF.

The CDR3 loop reads CASSNWDGGGTLHF. In nucleotides, the CDR3 is TGTGCCAGCAGCAACTGGGACGGCGGCGGCACCCTCCACTTT. This sequence joins TRBV7-9 and TRBJ1-6, with TRBD1 as a possible D gene (5 bases). CDR1 is SEHNR and CDR2 is FQNEAQ in the germline V gene (reference sequence). This CDR3 is 14 amino acids long. V lost 5 bases and J lost 14, with 19 bases in between.

This clonotype was recorded a few times. The chain carries TRBV12-3 or TRBV12-4 and TRBJ1-2; 11 nucleotides align to TRBD1. The CDR3 consists of 17 residues. After removal of 6 bases from V and 7 bases from J, the junction contained 16 bases not matched to a gene. CDR3 nucleotides: TGTGCCAGCAGCCGTAGGACAGGGGGCGGGTTCCCTGCTGGCTACACCTTC. It encodes CASSRRTGGGFPAGYTF.

This clonotype showed up just a few times. The chain has TRBV5-6 and TRBJ2-3, with 8 bases fitting TRBD1. V dropped 2 bases and J dropped 0; count of bases not matched to a gene: 2. Per the germline V gene, CDR1 is SGHDT and CDR2 is YYEEEE. The CDR3 loop spans 15 amino acids. The CDR3 region has the DNA TGTGCCAGCAGCTTTTGGACAGGGAGCACAGATACGCAGTATTTT. Its protein is CASSFWTGSTDTQYF.